This is a list of T cell receptor beta chains from one sample in a study of graft-versus-host responses after intestinal transplantation. For these TCRs, the target antigens are not known. The protocol was immunoSEQ multiplex PCR, while the TCRdb copy is restricted to in-frame clones and leaves out a portion. The sample has just over 70,000 clones, 84% seen once; the top ten hold less than 0.45%. The input for sequencing was unstimulated CD4+ T cells sorted from spleen or lymph node cells, taken before transplant. The receptor source for this set is a human donor who was the organ donor for an intestinal transplant. Each CDR3 is given with its conserved first and last residue. The D gene is left open where the match is weak. Rows give clone size only sometimes, using once, few, many, or a class for an expanded clone.

>-|-|TRBV2|TRBJ2-3
TGTGCCAGCAGTGTGGGGGGACTCGCGGGAGATACGCAGTATTTT
CASSVGGLAGDTQYF
>-|TRBD2|TRBV5-4|TRBJ2-5
TGTGCCAGCAGCTACGGGGGGGTGCCGCCAGAGACCCAGTACTTC
CASSYGGVPPETQYF
>-|-|TRBV2|TRBJ1-5
TGTGCCAGCAGTGAAGTAAATAGCAATCAGCCCCAGCATTTT
CASSEVNSNQPQHF
>-|TRBD1|TRBV4-2|TRBJ1-6
TGTGCCAGCAGCCAAGAACCAGACAGGGGAGTATCTGGTTCACCCCTCCACTTT
CASSQEPDRGVSGSPLHF
>-|TRBD1|TRBV6-1|TRBJ1-2
TGTGCCAGCAACCCGGACAGGCCCTCCTATGGCTACACCTTC
CASNPDRPSYGYTF
>once|TRBD1|TRBV4-1|TRBJ1-4
TGCGCCAGCAGCCAGGATTGGACAGGGGGGAATGAAAAACTGTTTTTT
CASSQDWTGGNEKLFF
>few|-|TRBV6-4|TRBJ1-1
TGTGCCAGTCGGGTGAACGGCCAAGCTTTCTTT
CASRVNGQAFF
>-|TRBD1|TRBV30|TRBJ1-2
TGTGCCTGGAGTACCGGGACAGGGTTTTCGGAAGGCTACACCTTC
CAWSTGTGFSEGYTF
>-|-|TRBV4-1|TRBJ2-1
TGCGCCAGCAGCCAAGATTCTGCGAAGTCCGGCAATGAGCAGTTCTTC
CASSQDSAKSGNEQFF
>once|TRBD1|TRBV9|TRBJ2-1
TGTGCCAGCAGCGCCGGGACAGCCTCCTACAATGAGCAGTTCTTC
CASSAGTASYNEQFF
>-|-|TRBV2|TRBJ2-2
TGTGCCAGCTCGGGGAGGAACACCGGGGAGCTGTTTTTT
CASSGRNTGELFF
>-|-|TRBV28|TRBJ1-4
TGTGCCAGCAGTGACAGCCCTAATGAAAAACTGTTTTTT
CASSDSPNEKLFF
>-|-|TRBV7-2|TRBJ2-1
TGTGCCAGCAGCCAGTTGCCTAGAGGGAATGAGCAGTTCTTC
CASSQLPRGNEQFF
>-|-|TRBV6-4|TRBJ1-5
TGTGCCAGCAGTGAGTTTTATAGCAATCAGCCCCAGCATTTT
CASSEFYSNQPQHF
>-|TRBD1|TRBV6-6|TRBJ2-1
TGTGCCAGCAGGGGACAGGGCAATGAGCAGTTCTTC
CASRGQGNEQFF
>-|-|TRBV19|TRBJ2-5
TGTGCCAGTAGTACCAGAGAGACCCAGTACTTC
CASSTRETQYF
>-|TRBD1|TRBV6-6|TRBJ1-2
TGTGCCAGTGGATCCCTTCGACAGGGAGGCGGCTACACCTTC
CASGSLRQGGGYTF
>-|TRBD1|TRBV15|TRBJ1-5
TGTGCCACCCGGGGACAGGTTAGCAATCAGCCCCAGCATTTT
CATRGQVSNQPQHF
>-|TRBD2|TRBV9|TRBJ2-2
TGTGCCAGCAGCGTAGCTCCCGGGACTAGCGGGGGGGCGACCGGGGAGCTGTTTTTT
CASSVAPGTSGGATGELFF
>-|-|TRBV7-2|TRBJ1-3
TGTGCCAGCAGCTTAGGGGGGGCTGGAAACACCATATATTTT
CASSLGGAGNTIYF
>-|TRBD1|TRBV6-6|TRBJ2-2
TGTGCCAGCAGTCTGCGACAGGGACACGGGGAGCTGTTTTTT
CASSLRQGHGELFF
>-|-|TRBV28|TRBJ1-1
TGTGCCAGCAGTTTGCAGGGCCTTAGAATGACTGAAGCTTTCTTT
CASSLQGLRMTEAFF
>-|-|TRBV14|TRBJ2-2
TGTGCCAGCAGCCAAGAGGTAGACTCCTTCCGCACCGGGGAGCTGTTTTTT
CASSQEVDSFRTGELFF
>-|TRBD1|TRBV6-6|TRBJ1-6
TGTGCCAGCAGCCCCGACAGGGGGCAGTTGTCACCCCTCCACTTT
CASSPDRGQLSPLHF
>few|TRBD2|TRBV2|TRBJ2-3
TGTGCCAGCAGCACTAGCGGGGGCACAGATACGCAGTATTTT
CASSTSGGTDTQYF
>-|-|TRBV7-9|TRBJ2-2
TGTGCCAGCAGGCCCTCGGGCACCGGGGAGCTGTTTTTT
CASRPSGTGELFF
>-|-|TRBV10-2|TRBJ1-1
TGCGCCAGCACTGCTCAGGTCTCTGAAGCTTTCTTT
CASTAQVSEAFF
>-|TRBD2|TRBV2|TRBJ2-1
TGTGCCGGGTCCGGGACTAGCGGCAATGAGCAGTTCTTC
CAGSGTSGNEQFF
>-|-|TRBV7-2|TRBJ1-6
TGTGCCAGCAGCTTAGAGGGGATGAATTCACCCCTCCACTTT
CASSLEGMNSPLHF
>-|-|TRBV28|TRBJ1-5
TGTGCCAGCAAGGAGCGGGGGAATCAGCCCCAGCATTTT
CASKERGNQPQHF
>-|TRBD1|TRBV10-1|TRBJ2-1
TGCGCCAGCAGTCACCACAGGGGGAGTCACAGGAATGAGCAGTTCTTC
CASSHHRGSHRNEQFF